Below are 15 T cell receptor beta chains sequenced from a single sample in a study of T-cell reconstitution after alpha-beta-depleted transplantation in children. TCRbeta library preparation incorporated unique molecular identifiers. One entry per CDR3 protein, called by TCRdb with MiXCR from the PCR reads. The profile shows about 360,000 distinct CDR3 sequences, about an eighth of them singletons. The starting material was PBMCs, obtained from the stem cell graft. These receptor sequences come from a human donor who donated a stem cell graft to a child with Fanconi anemia.

CDR3 in amino acids: CASRPQGAFLQPQHF. CDR3 in DNA: TGTGCCAGCAGACCCCAAGGGGCGTTTTTGCAGCCCCAGCATTTT. V gene TRBV6-1 combines with J gene TRBJ1-5, with D perhaps TRBD1 (5 bases). This CDR3 is built from 15 residues. Germline lookup yields CDR1 MNHNS and CDR2 SASEGT. Trimming took off 6 bases at V and 7 bases at J, with 19 bases between the two ends.

This clonotype was recorded a few times. The CDR3 loop reads CASSQQGVTYGYTF. In nucleotides, the CDR3 is TGTGCCAGCAGCCAGCAAGGGGTTACCTATGGCTACACCTTC. The chain links TRBV3-1 to TRBJ1-2; D may be TRBD1 (5 bases). Looked up from germline, CDR1 is LGHDT and CDR2 is YNNKEL (reference sequence). Trimming shortened V by 3 bases and J by 4 bases, and 12 bases separated the two germline ends. The CDR3 spans 14 residues.

This clonotype has a handful of counts. The chain combines TRBV2 with TRBJ2-4; D is undetermined. Germline CDR1 reads SNHLY; CDR2 reads FYNNEI. CDR3 length: 11 residues. The germline V and J ends were trimmed by 8 bases and 3 bases, with 5 bases remaining between them. The CDR3 coding sequence is TGTGCCAGCGGCTACAAAAACATTCAGTACTTC. Translation gives CASGYKNIQYF.

The chain employs TRBV18 and TRBJ1-2; the D gene is possibly TRBD1 (6 bases). CDR1 is KGHSH, CDR2 LQKENI, per germline. Trimming removed 6 bases at V and 0 bases at J, with 11 bases between. The length of the CDR3 is 14 residues. CDR3 residues: CASSRTGTNYGYTF. The CDR3 DNA reads TGTGCCAGCTCGCGTACAGGGACTAACTATGGCTACACCTTC.

This chain joins TRBV30 and TRBJ2-6, with 12 bases that match TRBD1. CDR3 length equals 16 residues. The trim removed 6 bases at V and 3 bases at J, leaving 6 bases unmatched. Germline CDR1 reads GTSNPN; CDR2 reads SVGIG (reference sequence). In DNA, the CDR3 is TGTGCCTGCCCCGGGACAGGGGGCGTTGGGGCCAACGTCCTGACTTTC. As protein: CACPGTGGVGANVLTF.

The chain carries TRBV5-1 and TRBJ1-3; no firm D call. The V gene's germline CDR1 is SGHRS and CDR2 YFSETQ. The CDR3 runs 16 residues. V was cut by 1 base and J by 0 bases, with 11 bases left in between. The CDR3 bases are TGCGCCAGCAGCTTGACTTTAGCGAGCTCTGGAAACACCATATATTTT. Its translation is CASSLTLASSGNTIYF.

In its sample, this clonotype was seen a few times. The CDR3 here is CASSTMEGTDTQYF. CDR3 DNA: TGCGCCAGCAGCACCATGGAGGGCACAGATACGCAGTATTTT. The V gene is TRBV5-1, the J gene TRBJ2-3; D is perhaps TRBD2 (5 bases). From germline, CDR1 is SGHRS and CDR2 YFSETQ. The length of the CDR3 is 14 residues. V lost 4 bases and J lost 1, with 10 bases in between.

About this clonotype itself: A read error may produce the germline difference seen at one junction end. This rearrangement joins TRBV5-6 to TRBJ1-4; D remains ambiguous. The CDR3 is 14 amino acids. Germline CDR1 and CDR2: SGHDT and YYEEEE. The CDR3 bases are TGTGCCAGCAGCAGGACGGATTTTAATAAAAAACTGTTTTTT. Translating it yields CASSRTDFNKKLFF.

This clonotype has at least ten counts. The V call is TRBV5-1, the J call TRBJ1-3; possible D gene TRBD1, 6 bases. CDR1 and CDR2 (germline): SGHRS, YFSETQ. This CDR3 is 17 amino acids long. V was cut by 0 bases and J by 2 bases, with 15 bases left in between. Written as DNA, the CDR3 is TGCGCCAGCAGCTTGGACCCCGGGACACGACCTGGAAACACCATATATTTT. Translation: CASSLDPGTRPGNTIYF. The full variable domain, rest sourced from reference TRBV5-1 and TRBJ1-3, is KAGVTQTPRYLIKTRGQQVTLSCSPISGHRSVSWYQQTPGQGLQFLFEYFSETQRNKGNFPGRFSGRQFSNSRSEMNVSTLELGDSALYLCASSLDPGTRPGNTIYFGEGSWLTVV.

A few counts support this clonotype. The chain joins TRBV19 to TRBJ1-1; D might be TRBD1 (5 bases). Germline assignment: CDR1 LNHDA and CDR2 SQIVND (reference sequence). The CDR3 is made up of 13 amino acids. The ends were cut back, 7 bases at V and 4 bases at J, with 13 bases in the middle. CDR3 in amino acids: CASNLLGGTEAFF. CDR3 bases: TGTGCCAGTAACCTCCTCGGGGGCACTGAAGCTTTCTTT.

This clonotype was detected a few times. The V and J genes are TRBV20-1 and TRBJ2-3; D call uncertain. The V gene's germline CDR1 is DFQATT and CDR2 SNEGSKA (reference sequence). V was trimmed by 3 bases and J by 3 bases, leaving 22 bases between them. The CDR3 sequence is 17 residues long. The CDR3: CSARGIDPTTGTDTQYF. The CDR3 nucleotides read TGCAGTGCTAGGGGGATAGACCCCACCACGGGTACAGATACGCAGTATTTT.

This clonotype was found many times. The chain recombines TRBV5-1 with TRBJ1-1, with 7 nucleotides matching TRBD1. The CDR3 extends over 14 amino acids. Germline values: CDR1 SGHRS, CDR2 YFSETQ. Losses at the gene ends were 4 bases for V and 0 bases for J; bases not matched to a gene: 3. CDR3 residues: CASSPDRMNTEAFF. CDR3 sequence (DNA): TGCGCCAGCAGCCCGGACAGGATGAACACTGAAGCTTTCTTT.

This clonotype turned up a few times. The rearrangement joins TRBV5-4 to TRBJ2-1; D uncertain. Germline values: CDR1 SGHNT, CDR2 YYREEE (reference sequence). Trimming removed 4 bases from V and 9 bases from J, with 14 bases in between. This CDR3 is built from 13 residues. The CDR3 region has the DNA TGTGCCAGCAGCCCAACGGTGGAGAGTGAGCAGTTCTTC. Its translation is CASSPTVESEQFF. Full variable domain (remainder filled in from reference TRBV5-4 and TRBJ2-1): ETGVTQSPTHLIKTRGQQVTLRCSSQSGHNTVSWYQQALGQGPQFIFQYYREEENGRGNFPPRFSGLQFPNYSSELNVNALELDDSALYLCASSPTVESEQFFGPGTRLTVL.

The rearrangement joins TRBV12-3 or TRBV12-4 to TRBJ2-1, with no clear D. V shed 2 bases and J shed 2 bases, with 10 bases lying between them. The CDR3 has 15 residues. The CDR3 sequence: CASSLFGFTYNEQFF. The CDR3 bases are TGTGCCAGCAGTTTATTTGGCTTCACCTACAATGAGCAGTTCTTC.

This chain connects TRBV7-2 to TRBJ1-2; D not certain. V was trimmed by 5 bases and J by 6 bases, leaving 10 bases between them. From germline, CDR1 is SGHTA and CDR2 FQGNSA. The CDR3 loop spans 12 amino acids. CDR3 DNA: TGTGCCAGCAGCCCTAACGGGGATGGCTACACCTTC. It encodes CASSPNGDGYTF. Combining the CDR3 with reference TRBV7-2 and TRBJ1-2 gives the whole variable domain GAGVSQSPSNKVTEKGKDVELRCDPISGHTALYWYRQSLGQGLEFLIYFQGNSAPDKSGLPSDRFSAERTGGSVSTLTIQRTQQEDSAVYLCASSPNGDGYTFGSGTRLTVV.